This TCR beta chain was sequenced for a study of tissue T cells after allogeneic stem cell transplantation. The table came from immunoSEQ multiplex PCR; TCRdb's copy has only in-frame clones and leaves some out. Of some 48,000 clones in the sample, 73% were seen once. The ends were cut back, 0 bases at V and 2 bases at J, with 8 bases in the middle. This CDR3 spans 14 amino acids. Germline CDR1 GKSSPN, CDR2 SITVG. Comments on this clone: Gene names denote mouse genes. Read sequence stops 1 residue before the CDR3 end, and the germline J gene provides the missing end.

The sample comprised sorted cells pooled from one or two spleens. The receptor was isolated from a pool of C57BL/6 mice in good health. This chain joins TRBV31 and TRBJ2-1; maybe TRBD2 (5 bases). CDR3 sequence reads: CAWSLGGDYAEQFF. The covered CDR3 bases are TGTGCCTGGAGTCTAGGTGGGGACTATGCTGAGCAGTTC.